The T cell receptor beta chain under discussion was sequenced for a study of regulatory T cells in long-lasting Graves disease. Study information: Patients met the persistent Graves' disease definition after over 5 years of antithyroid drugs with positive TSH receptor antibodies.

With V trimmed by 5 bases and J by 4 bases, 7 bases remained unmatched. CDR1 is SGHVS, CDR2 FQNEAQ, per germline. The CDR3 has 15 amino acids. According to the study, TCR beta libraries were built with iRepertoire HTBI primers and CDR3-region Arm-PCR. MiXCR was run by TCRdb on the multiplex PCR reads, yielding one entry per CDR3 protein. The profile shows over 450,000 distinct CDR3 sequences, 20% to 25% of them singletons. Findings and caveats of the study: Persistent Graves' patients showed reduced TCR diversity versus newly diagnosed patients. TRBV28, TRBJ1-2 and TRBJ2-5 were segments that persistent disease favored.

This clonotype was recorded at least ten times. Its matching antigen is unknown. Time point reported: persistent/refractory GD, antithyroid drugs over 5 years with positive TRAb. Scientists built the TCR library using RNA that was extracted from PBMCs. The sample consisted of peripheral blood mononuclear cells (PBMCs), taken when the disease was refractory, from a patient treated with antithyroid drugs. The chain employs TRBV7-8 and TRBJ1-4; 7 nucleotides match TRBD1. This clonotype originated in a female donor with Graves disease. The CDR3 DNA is TGTGCCAGCAGCCCGGTAGGGGGCCTTAATGAAAAACTGTTTTTT. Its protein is CASSPVGGLNEKLFF.